The 9 T cell receptor beta chains below all came from one sample that was sequenced in a study of monozygotic twins with inflammatory bowel disease. Reprocessing the 5' RACE reads, TCRdb reports a single entry for every CDR3 protein and omits DNA. This listing includes approximately 300,000 distinct CDR3 sequences. The specimen was blood. These receptors came from a human donor with ulcerative colitis or Crohn's disease, or a healthy co-twin of an affected twin (not recorded which).

The chain has TRBV11-2 and TRBJ2-1; TCRdb returns TRBD1, unconfirmable since there is no DNA. The CDR3 contains 16 residues. Germline V gene lookup returns CDR1 SGHAT and CDR2 FQNNGV. The CDR3 here is CASSLSFGTGGSEQFF.

The chain joins TRBV20-1 to TRBJ2-7; the D call from TCRdb, TRBD1, cannot be confirmed without DNA. CDR3 length: 13 amino acids. Germline-derived CDR1 and CDR2 are DFQATT and SNEGSKA (reference sequence). CDR3 protein: CSARGQATYEQYF.

This chain links TRBV4-1 with TRBJ2-7. The CDR3 runs to 15 residues. Germline-derived CDR1 and CDR2 are MGHRA and YSYEKL. The CDR3 spells CASSQVQQGSYEQYF.

The chain is built from TRBV7-2 and TRBJ2-5; with no DNA, the TCRdb D assignment of TRBD2 cannot be verified. From germline, CDR1 is SGHTA and CDR2 FQGNSA. The CDR3 has 15 amino acids. CDR3 loop: CASSLRRLAEETQYF.

The rearrangement uses TRBV7-3 and TRBJ2-5; lacking DNA, the TRBD2 call made by TCRdb goes unchecked. This CDR3 has 12 amino acids. CDR1 is SGHTA and CDR2 is FQGTGA in the germline V gene. CDR3: CASSLTAGTQYF.

V and J are TRBV14 and TRBJ2-3; there is no DNA to check the TCRdb D call of TRBD1. Per germline, CDR1 SGHDN and CDR2 FVKESK. The CDR3 has 18 amino acids. CDR3 in amino acids: CASSQDKRLTGITDTQYF.

J is TRBJ1-4 and V is TRBV7-9. Germline values: CDR1 SEHNR, CDR2 FQNEAQ (reference sequence). CDR3 length equals 16 residues. The CDR3 loop reads CASSLGSFITNEKLFF.

The rearrangement links TRBV5-1 to TRBJ2-5; TCRdb names TRBD1, which stays unverified in the absence of DNA. The CDR3 loop spans 15 amino acids. Germline assignment: CDR1 SGHRS and CDR2 YFSETQ. This chain's CDR3 is CASSLVPGEQETQYF.

V and J are TRBV27 and TRBJ1-2; TCRdb designates TRBD1, a call that cannot be tested without DNA. Germline-derived CDR1 and CDR2 are MNHEY and SMNVEV (reference sequence). There are 17 residues in the CDR3. CDR3 region: CASSSTRRVTGNYGYTF.